Sequencing of this T cell receptor (beta chain) was carried out in a study of blood T cell repertoires in COVID-19. As for the study in general: The United States, Italy and Spain supplied acute and convalescent COVID-19 samples. Nucleic acid was either cDNA or gDNA, and it came from T cells, B-cell-depleted T cells, or PBMCs.

Source study methods: Using reference gene primer amplification, nucleated cell counts were estimated. Some clones are missing from TCRdb's copy, which holds only in-frame ones; the method was immunoSEQ multiplex PCR. V and J calls and clone size are copied from that table; D and trimming were computed from the DNA. The sample gives about 480,000 clones, nearly 90% of which show up once; roughly 1.9% is in the top ten. Participant age was roughly 18 to 100 years, and participants resided in fewer than 25 US areas. The receptor's source is a woman aged 18-29 years with acute COVID-19. The sample consisted of PBMCs or T cells enriched from blood (not recorded which).

This CDR3 reads CAWRGQANTEAFF. DNA of the CDR3: TGTGCCTGGAGAGGACAGGCGAACACTGAAGCTTTCTTT. The V gene is TRBV30, the J gene TRBJ1-1, with 7 bases fitting TRBD1. CDR1 is GTSNPN and CDR2 is SVGIG in the germline V gene (reference sequence). There are 13 residues in the CDR3. J gave up 1 base and V 3 bases, and 2 bases lay outside the gene matches.